Reported below is one T cell receptor beta chain. These data originate in a study of blood T cell repertoires in COVID-19. V lost 1 base to trimming and J lost 5 bases, with 12 bases between them. The germline CDR1 and CDR2 sequences are KGHSH and LQKENI. This CDR3 spans 14 amino acids. Sequencing was performed with immunoSEQ multiplex PCR; in TCRdb, only in-frame clones are kept and a portion is missing. This sample carries 250,000 or so clones, less than 95% of them seen once, and the ten largest clones take 2.5% to 3%. Material for sequencing was PBMCs or T cells enriched from blood (not recorded which). This rearrangement joins TRBV18 to TRBJ2-7, with D possibly matching TRBD2 (7 bases). The source is a man in his forties who had been exposed to COVID-19. CDR3 nucleotides: TGTGCCAGCTCACCACGCGGGGGCCCGGACGAGCAGTACTTC. Its protein is CASSPRGGPDEQYF.